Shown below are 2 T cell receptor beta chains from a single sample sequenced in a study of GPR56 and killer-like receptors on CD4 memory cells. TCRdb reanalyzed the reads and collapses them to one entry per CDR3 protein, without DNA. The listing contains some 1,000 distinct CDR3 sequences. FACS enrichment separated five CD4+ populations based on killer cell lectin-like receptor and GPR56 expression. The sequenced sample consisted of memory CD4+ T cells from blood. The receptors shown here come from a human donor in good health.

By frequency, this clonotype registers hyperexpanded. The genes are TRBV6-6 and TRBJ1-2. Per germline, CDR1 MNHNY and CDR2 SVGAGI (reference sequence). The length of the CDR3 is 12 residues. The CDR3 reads CASSYPTDGYTF.

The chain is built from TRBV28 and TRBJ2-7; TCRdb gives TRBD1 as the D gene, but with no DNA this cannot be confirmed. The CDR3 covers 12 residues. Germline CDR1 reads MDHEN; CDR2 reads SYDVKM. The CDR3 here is CASSSGTEEQYF.